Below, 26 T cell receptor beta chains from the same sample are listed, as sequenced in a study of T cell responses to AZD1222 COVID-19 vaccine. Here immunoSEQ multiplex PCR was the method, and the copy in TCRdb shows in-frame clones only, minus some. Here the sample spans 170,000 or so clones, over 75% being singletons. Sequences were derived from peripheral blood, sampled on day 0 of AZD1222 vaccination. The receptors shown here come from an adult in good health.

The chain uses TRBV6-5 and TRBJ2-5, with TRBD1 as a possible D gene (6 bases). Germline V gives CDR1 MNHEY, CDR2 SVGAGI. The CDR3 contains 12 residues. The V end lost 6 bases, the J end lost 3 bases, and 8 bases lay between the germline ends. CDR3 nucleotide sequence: TGTGCCAGCAGATGGACAGAAGAGACCCAGTACTTC. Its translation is CASRWTEETQYF.

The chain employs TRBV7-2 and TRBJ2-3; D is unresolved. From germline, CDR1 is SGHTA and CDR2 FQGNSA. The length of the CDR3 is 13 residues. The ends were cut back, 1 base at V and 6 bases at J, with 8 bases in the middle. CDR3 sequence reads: CASSLGKGDTQYF. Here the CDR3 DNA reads TGTGCCAGCAGCTTAGGGAAAGGCGATACGCAGTATTTT.

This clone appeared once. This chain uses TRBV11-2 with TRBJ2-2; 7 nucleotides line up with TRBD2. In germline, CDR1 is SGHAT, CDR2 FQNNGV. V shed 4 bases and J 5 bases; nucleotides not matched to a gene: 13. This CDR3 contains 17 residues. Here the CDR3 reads CASSYFGRYALTGELFF. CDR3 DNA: TGTGCCAGCAGCTACTTCGGGAGGTACGCTTTGACCGGGGAGCTGTTTTTT.

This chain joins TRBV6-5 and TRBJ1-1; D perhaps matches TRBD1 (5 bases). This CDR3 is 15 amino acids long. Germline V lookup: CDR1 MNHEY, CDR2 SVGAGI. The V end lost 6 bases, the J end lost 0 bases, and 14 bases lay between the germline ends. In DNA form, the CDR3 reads TGTGCCAGCAGGAAAGGGGTTCCCATGAACACTGAAGCTTTCTTT. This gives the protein CASRKGVPMNTEAFF.

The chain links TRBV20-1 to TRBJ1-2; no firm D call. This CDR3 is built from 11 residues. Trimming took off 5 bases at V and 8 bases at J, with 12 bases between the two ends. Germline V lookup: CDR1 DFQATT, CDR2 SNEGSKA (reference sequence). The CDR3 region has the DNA TGCAGTGCTCGCTCGTCCGGGGGCTACACCTTC. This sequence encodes CSARSSGGYTF.

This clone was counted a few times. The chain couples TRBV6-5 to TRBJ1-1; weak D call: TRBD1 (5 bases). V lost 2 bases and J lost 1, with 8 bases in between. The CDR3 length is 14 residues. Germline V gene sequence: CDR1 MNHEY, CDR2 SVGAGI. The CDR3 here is CASSYKGRNTEAFF. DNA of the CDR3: TGTGCCAGCAGTTACAAGGGACGGAACACTGAAGCTTTCTTT.

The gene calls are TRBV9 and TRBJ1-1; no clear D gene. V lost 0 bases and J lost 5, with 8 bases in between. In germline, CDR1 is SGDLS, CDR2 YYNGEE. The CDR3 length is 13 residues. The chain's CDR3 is CASSVVSSTEAFF. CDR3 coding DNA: TGTGCCAGCAGCGTAGTGTCGTCAACTGAAGCTTTCTTT.

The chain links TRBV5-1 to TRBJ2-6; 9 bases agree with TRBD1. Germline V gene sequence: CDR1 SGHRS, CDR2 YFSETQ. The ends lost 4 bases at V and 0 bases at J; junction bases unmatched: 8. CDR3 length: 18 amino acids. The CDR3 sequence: CASSREMTGGSGANVLTF. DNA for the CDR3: TGCGCCAGCAGCCGGGAAATGACAGGGGGCTCTGGGGCCAACGTCCTGACTTTC.

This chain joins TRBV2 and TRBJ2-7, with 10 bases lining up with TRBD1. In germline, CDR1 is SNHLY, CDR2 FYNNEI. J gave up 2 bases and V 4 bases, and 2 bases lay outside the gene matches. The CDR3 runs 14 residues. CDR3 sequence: CASSAGQGTYEQYF. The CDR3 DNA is TGTGCCAGCAGTGCGGGACAGGGGACCTACGAGCAGTACTTC.

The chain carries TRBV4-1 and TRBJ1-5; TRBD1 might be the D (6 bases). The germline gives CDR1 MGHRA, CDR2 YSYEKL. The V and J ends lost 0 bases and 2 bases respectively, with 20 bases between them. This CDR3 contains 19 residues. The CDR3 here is CASSQDWPQGFSGNQPQHF. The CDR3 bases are TGCGCCAGCAGCCAAGATTGGCCACAGGGTTTCTCGGGCAATCAGCCCCAGCATTTT.

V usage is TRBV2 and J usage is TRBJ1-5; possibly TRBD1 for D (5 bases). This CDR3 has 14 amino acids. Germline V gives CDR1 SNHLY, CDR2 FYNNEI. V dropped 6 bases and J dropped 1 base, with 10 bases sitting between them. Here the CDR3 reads CASRRDSSNQPQHF. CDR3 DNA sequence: TGTGCCAGCAGGAGGGACTCCAGCAATCAGCCCCAGCATTTT.

This chain's CDR3 is CASRAGGYTEAFF. DNA of the CDR3: TGTGCCAGCCGGGCGGGGGGGTACACTGAAGCTTTCTTT. The chain couples TRBV28 to TRBJ1-1; TRBD1 is a possible D gene (5 bases). There are 13 residues in the CDR3. Germline CDR1 is MDHEN and CDR2 is SYDVKM. V was clipped by 8 bases and J by 3 bases, with 13 bases between them.

The CDR3 here is CASSTDNYGYTF. The DNA for the CDR3 is TGTGCCAGCAGTACTGACAACTATGGCTACACCTTC. This chain links TRBV5-4 with TRBJ1-2; D remains ambiguous. Trimming shortened V by 5 bases and J by 2 bases, and 7 bases separated the two germline ends. CDR3 length: 12 residues. The germline V gene has CDR1 SGHNT and CDR2 YYREEE (reference sequence).

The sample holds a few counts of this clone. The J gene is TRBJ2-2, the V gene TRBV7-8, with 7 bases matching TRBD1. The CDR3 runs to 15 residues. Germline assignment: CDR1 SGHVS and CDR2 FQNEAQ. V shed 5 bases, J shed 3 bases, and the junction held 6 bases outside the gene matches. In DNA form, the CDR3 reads TGTGCCAGCAGCGCGGACAGGTTGGACACCGGGGAGCTGTTTTTT. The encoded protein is CASSADRLDTGELFF. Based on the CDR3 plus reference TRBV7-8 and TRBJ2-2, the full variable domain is GAGVSQSPRYKVAKRGQDVALRCDPISGHVSLFWYQQALGQGPEFLTYFQNEAQLDKSGLPSDRFFAERPEGSVSTLKIQRTQQEDSAVYLCASSADRLDTGELFFGEGSRLTVL.

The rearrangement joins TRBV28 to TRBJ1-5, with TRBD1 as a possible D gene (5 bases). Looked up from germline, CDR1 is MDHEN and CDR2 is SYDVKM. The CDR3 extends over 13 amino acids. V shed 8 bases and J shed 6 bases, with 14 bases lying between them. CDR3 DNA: TGTGCCAGCCGCGGACAATTCGGTCAGCCCCAGCATTTT. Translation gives CASRGQFGQPQHF.

The CDR3 DNA sequence: TGTGCCAGCAGCTTGGCGTGGGGAAATGAGCAGTTCTTC. This encodes CASSLAWGNEQFF. The V and J genes are TRBV5-8 and TRBJ2-1; D gene uncertain. Between the trimmed V and J ends, which lost 0 bases and 7 bases, there was a span of 8 bases. Germline CDR1 SGHTS, CDR2 YDEGEE. The CDR3 loop spans 13 amino acids. Full variable domain (remainder filled in from reference TRBV5-8 and TRBJ2-1): EAGVTQSPTHLIKTRGQQATLRCSPISGHTSVYWYQQALGLGLQFLLWYDEGEERNRGNFPPRFSGRQFPNYSSELNVNALELEDSALYLCASSLAWGNEQFFGPGTRLTVL.

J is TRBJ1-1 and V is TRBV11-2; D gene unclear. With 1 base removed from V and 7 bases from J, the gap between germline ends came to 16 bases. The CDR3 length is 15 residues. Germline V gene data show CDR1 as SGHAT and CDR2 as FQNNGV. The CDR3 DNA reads TGTGCCAGCAGCTTAGTACGATCGGGGAGCGTTGAAGCTTTCTTT. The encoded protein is CASSLVRSGSVEAFF.

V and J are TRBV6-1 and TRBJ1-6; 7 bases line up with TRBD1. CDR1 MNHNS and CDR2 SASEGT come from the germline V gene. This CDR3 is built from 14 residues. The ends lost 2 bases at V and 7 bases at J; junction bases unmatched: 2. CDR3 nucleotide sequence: TGTGCCAGCAGTGAACGGGACAGAAATTCACCCCTCCACTTT. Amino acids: CASSERDRNSPLHF.

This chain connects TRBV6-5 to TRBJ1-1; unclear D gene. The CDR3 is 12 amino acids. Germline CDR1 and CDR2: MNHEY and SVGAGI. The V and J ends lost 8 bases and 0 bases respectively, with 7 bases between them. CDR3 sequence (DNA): TGTGCCAGCTTCCGCCTGAACACTGAAGCTTTCTTT. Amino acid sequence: CASFRLNTEAFF.

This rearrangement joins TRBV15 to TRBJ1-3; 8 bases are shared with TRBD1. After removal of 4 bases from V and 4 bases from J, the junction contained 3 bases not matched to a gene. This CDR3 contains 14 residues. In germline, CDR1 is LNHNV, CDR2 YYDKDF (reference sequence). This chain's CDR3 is CATSTRTGGNTIYF. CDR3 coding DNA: TGTGCCACCAGCACGCGGACAGGGGGAAACACCATATATTTT.

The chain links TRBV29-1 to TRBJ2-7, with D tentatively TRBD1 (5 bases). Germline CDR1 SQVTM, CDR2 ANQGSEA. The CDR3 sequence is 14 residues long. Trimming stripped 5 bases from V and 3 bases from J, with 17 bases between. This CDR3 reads CSVYPPDKIYEQYF. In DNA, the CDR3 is TGCAGCGTTTATCCCCCGGACAAGATCTACGAGCAGTACTTC.

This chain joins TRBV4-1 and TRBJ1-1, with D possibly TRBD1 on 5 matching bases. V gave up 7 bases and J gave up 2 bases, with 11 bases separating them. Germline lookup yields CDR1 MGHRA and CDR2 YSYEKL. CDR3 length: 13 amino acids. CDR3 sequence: CASNAQVNTEAFF. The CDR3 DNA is TGCGCCAGCAACGCACAGGTTAACACTGAAGCTTTCTTT.

The CDR3: CASSPLQTNTEAFF. The CDR3, as DNA: TGTGCCAGCTCACCACTACAGACGAACACTGAAGCTTTCTTT. The genes are TRBV18 and TRBJ1-1; D not certain. V was trimmed by 1 base and J by 1 base, leaving 7 bases between them. The germline V gene has CDR1 KGHSH and CDR2 LQKENI. The CDR3 length is 14 residues.

The CDR3 here is CATSDLAGAANTGELFF. The CDR3 DNA sequence: TGTGCCACCAGTGATCTCGCAGGGGCCGCGAACACCGGGGAGCTGTTTTTT. The V call is TRBV24-1, the J call TRBJ2-2; D is perhaps TRBD1 (6 bases). The length of the CDR3 is 17 residues. CDR1 and CDR2 (germline): KGHDR, SFDVKD. V shed 3 bases and J shed 0 bases, with 13 bases lying between them.

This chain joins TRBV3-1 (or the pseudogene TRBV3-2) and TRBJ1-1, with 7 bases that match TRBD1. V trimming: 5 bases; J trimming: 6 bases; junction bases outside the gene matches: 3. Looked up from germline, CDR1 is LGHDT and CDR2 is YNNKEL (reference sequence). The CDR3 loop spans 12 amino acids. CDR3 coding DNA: TGTGCCAGCAGCGGTCAGGGGGCTGAAGCTTTCTTT. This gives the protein CASSGQGAEAFF.

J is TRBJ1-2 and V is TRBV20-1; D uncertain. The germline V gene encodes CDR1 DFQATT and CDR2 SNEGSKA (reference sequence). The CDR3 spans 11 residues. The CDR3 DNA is TGCAGCCTGGAGAGAAACTATGGCTACACCTTC. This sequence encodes CSLERNYGYTF.